The rows below give T cell receptor beta chains drawn from one sample of a study of immune cell composition in non-small cell lung cancer. The method was immunoSEQ multiplex PCR; TCRdb's version includes in-frame clones alone and lacks a portion of them. Of about 2,000 clones in the sample, about 80% were seen once. The sequencing input was non-adjacent lung tissue. These TCRs come from a human donor with non-small cell lung cancer. Both conserved end residues are part of each CDR3. The D gene is left open where the match is weak. Not every row has a clone size; where given, it reads once, few, many or a size class.

TRBJ1-1 . . TRBV6-1 CATTRLFNTEAFF TGTGCCACCACCAGACTGTTTAACACTGAAGCTTTCTTT
TRBJ2-2 . . TRBV5-5 CASSLATLNTGELFF TGTGCCAGCAGCTTGGCGACTCTGAACACCGGGGAGCTGTTTTTT
TRBJ1-2 . TRBD1 TRBV11-2 CASSSRQGSNYGYTF TGTGCCAGCAGCTCACGACAGGGGAGTAACTATGGCTACACCTTC
TRBJ2-3 . TRBD1 TRBV7-2 CASSLLGGDSTDTQYF TGTGCCAGCAGCCTCCTAGGGGGCGATAGCACAGATACGCAGTATTTT
TRBJ2-1 . TRBD2 TRBV27 CASSFYAVASGNLWNEQFF TGTGCCAGCAGTTTTTATGCGGTTGCTAGCGGCAACCTTTGGAATGAGCAGTTCTTC
TRBJ2-2 . TRBD2 TRBV28 CASRVGGTSATGELFF TGTGCCAGCAGGGTGGGAGGGACTAGTGCGACCGGGGAGCTGTTTTTT
TRBJ2-1 once TRBD2 TRBV10-2 CASSDETSLHYNEQFF TGCGCCAGCAGTGACGAGACTAGCCTCCACTACAATGAGCAGTTCTTC
TRBJ1-6 few . TRBV18 CASSPRGHNSPLHF TGTGCCAGCTCACCCCGCGGCCATAATTCACCCCTCCACTTT
TRBJ1-3 . . TRBV28 CASRNLVASGNTIYF TGTGCCAGCAGGAACCTTGTGGCATCTGGAAACACCATATATTTT
TRBJ2-4 . . TRBV28 CASSFSYGGKGTLAKNIQYF TGTGCCAGCAGTTTCTCTTATGGGGGCAAAGGGACCTTAGCCAAAAACATTCAGTACTTC
TRBJ1-2 . . TRBV7-2 CASSMITGSRGYTF TGTGCCAGCAGCATGATCACAGGCTCCCGTGGCTACACCTTC
TRBJ2-1 once TRBD2 TRBV7-9 CASSLSGEPYNEQFF TGTGCCAGCAGCCTTAGCGGGGAGCCCTACAATGAGCAGTTCTTC
TRBJ1-1 few . TRBV29-1 CSAWEGGTEAFF TGCAGCGCGTGGGAGGGGGGTACTGAAGCTTTCTTT
TRBJ2-7 once . TRBV6-1 CAIGAYEQYF TGTGCTATCGGGGCCTACGAGCAGTACTTC
TRBJ2-7 once . TRBV6-6 CASSPWAERNSYEQYF TGTGCCAGCAGTCCATGGGCCGAGCGGAACTCCTACGAGCAGTACTTC
TRBJ1-1 few . TRBV30 CAWGGRSEAFF TGTGCCTGGGGAGGTCGGTCTGAAGCTTTCTTT
TRBJ1-1 . . TRBV5-1 CASRRDGSGTEAFF TGCGCCAGCAGAAGGGACGGGAGCGGGACTGAAGCTTTCTTT
TRBJ2-1 . TRBD2 TRBV13 CASSSAGLEGNEQFF TGTGCCAGCAGCTCAGCCGGACTAGAAGGAAATGAGCAGTTCTTC
TRBJ2-6 once TRBD1 TRBV5-5 CASSLVGTGESGANVLTF TGTGCCAGCAGCTTGGTGGGGACAGGGGAATCAGGGGCCAACGTCCTGACTTTC
TRBJ2-2 . TRBD2 TRBV9 CASSETSGPGELFF TGTGCCAGCAGCGAAACTAGCGGTCCCGGGGAGCTGTTTTTT
TRBJ2-1 . . TRBV30 CAFSIDGGEQFF TGTGCTTTCTCCATTGACGGGGGTGAGCAGTTCTTC
TRBJ2-1 . TRBD1 TRBV9 CASSESGGSYNEQFF TGTGCCAGCAGCGAATCAGGGGGATCCTACAATGAGCAGTTCTTC
TRBJ2-7 . TRBD2 TRBV5-1 CASSKSGGSYEQYF TGCGCCAGCAGCAAGAGCGGGGGGAGCTACGAGCAGTACTTC
TRBJ1-5 . TRBD1 TRBV7-8 CASSLGQINQPQHF TGTGCCAGCAGCTTGGGACAGATCAATCAGCCCCAGCATTTT
TRBJ1-1 few . TRBV9 CASSVQAGSTEAFF TGTGCCAGCAGCGTTCAGGCTGGAAGCACTGAAGCTTTCTTT
TRBJ1-1 few . TRBV5-4 CASSYAAGVSAEAFF TGTGCCAGCAGCTATGCGGCCGGGGTAAGCGCAGAAGCTTTCTTT
TRBJ2-1 . . TRBV30 CAWHPGSLSYNEQFF TGTGCCTGGCACCCCGGGAGTCTCTCCTACAATGAGCAGTTCTTC
TRBJ1-1 . . TRBV5-1 CASSLDTRNTEAFF TGCGCCAGCAGCTTGGACACCCGGAACACTGAAGCTTTCTTT
TRBJ1-2 . TRBD1 TRBV2 CASSVSTGPEGYTF TGTGCCAGCAGTGTATCGACAGGGCCCGAGGGCTACACCTTC
TRBJ1-1 . . TRBV28 CASRKLTPNTEAFF TGTGCCAGCAGGAAACTGACACCGAACACTGAAGCTTTCTTT
TRBJ1-5 . TRBD1 TRBV6-1 CASSEGRGPNQPQHF TGTGCCAGCAGTGAAGGGAGGGGGCCTAATCAGCCCCAGCATTTT
TRBJ1-5 . . TRBV6-5 CASSYLQGHQPQHF TGTGCCAGCAGTTACCTCCAGGGCCATCAGCCCCAGCATTTT